Included here is one TCR beta chain sequence, with context. The data are from a study of monozygotic twins with inflammatory bowel disease. TCRdb derives one entry per CDR3 protein from the 5' RACE reads, leaving out DNA. Recorded for this sample: 330,000 or so distinct CDR3 sequences. The CDR3 runs 13 residues. Germline V CDR1 and CDR2: SGHVS, FNYEAQ. The source material was blood. This clonotype originated in a human donor with ulcerative colitis or Crohn's disease, or a healthy co-twin of an affected twin (not recorded which). The genes are TRBV7-6 and TRBJ2-3; TCRdb names TRBD1, which stays unverified in the absence of DNA. The CDR3 region is CASSRPGGDTQYF.